The T cell receptor beta chain described here comes from a study of immune evolution from preneoplasia to lung adenocarcinoma. The CDR3 spans 12 residues. V lost 5 bases and J lost 16, with 15 bases in between. Germline V gene lookup returns CDR1 SEHNR and CDR2 FQNEAQ (reference sequence). Libraries were prepared by immunoSEQ multiplex PCR; TCRdb keeps only in-frame clonotypes and omits some of them. This table holds over 3,000 clones, over 60% found once. The sequencing sample was made of FFPE lung adenocarcinoma in situ tissue. This TCR was recovered from a person aged 55-85 years with lung adenocarcinoma. The chain couples TRBV7-9 to TRBJ1-6; D perhaps matches TRBD1 (5 bases). For the CDR3, the DNA is TGTGCCAGCAGCGAAGGGGAGGGTAATCTCCACTTT. Translation gives CASSEGEGNLHF.